Listed here is a single T cell receptor beta chain. Its target is not known. This CDR3 contains 15 residues. CDR1 is SQVTM, CDR2 ANQGSEA, per germline. The V gene lost 6 bases and the J gene lost 0 bases, with 15 bases spanning the gap. This sample stems from a study of T cell responses to AZD1222 COVID-19 vaccine. About the research overall: Analysis merged second doses at about 4 or about 12 weeks.

General study findings and limits: Clonal diversity may have been underestimated in mostly white British donors. Rises in breadth and depth of Spike-specific TCRs came after two AZD1222 doses.

The assay was immunoSEQ multiplex PCR, and TCRdb's table has in-frame clones only and misses some. The table has 150,000 or so clones, approximately 89% seen once. The TCR sequence derives from an adult in good health. Sequences were derived from peripheral blood, sampled on day 0 of AZD1222 vaccination. V gene TRBV29-1 combines with J gene TRBJ1-5; D may be TRBD1 (6 bases). In DNA, the CDR3 is TGCAGCGTCACTCAGGGGTCCTATAGCAATCAGCCCCAGCATTTT. Translating gives CSVTQGSYSNQPQHF.